Below are 16 T cell receptor beta chains sequenced from a single sample in a study of blood T cell repertoires in COVID-19. TCRdb keeps only in-frame clones here, not all; method: immunoSEQ multiplex PCR. Of some 70,000 clones in the sample, about 87% were seen once. The sequencing sample was made of peripheral blood. The receptors were sampled from a woman in her 70s with acute or convalescent COVID-19.

V is TRBV6-5 and J is TRBJ2-1; the D gene is possibly TRBD1 (6 bases). Germline assignment: CDR1 MNHEY and CDR2 SVGAGI. This CDR3 has 14 amino acids. V lost 7 bases to trimming and J lost 3 bases, with 13 bases between them. The CDR3 is CASIPFRGYNEQFF. In DNA, the CDR3 is TGTGCCAGCATTCCCTTCAGGGGCTACAATGAGCAGTTCTTC.

This clone was seen more than once but under ten times. This rearrangement joins TRBV11-3 to TRBJ2-1; D ambiguous. V shed 4 bases and J shed 6 bases, with 7 bases lying between them. Germline-derived CDR1 and CDR2 are SGHNT and YENEEA. CDR3 length equals 12 residues. CDR3 amino acids: CASSSTANEQFF. CDR3 nucleotide sequence: TGTGCCAGCAGCTCAACAGCCAATGAGCAGTTCTTC.

The chain joins TRBV6-2 or TRBV6-3 to TRBJ2-1; 11 bases agree with TRBD2. There are 18 residues in the CDR3. Germline CDR1 reads MNHEY; CDR2 reads SVGEGT. With 6 bases clipped from V and 0 bases from J, the junction kept 10 bases outside the gene matches. CDR3 protein: CASSSGLAARSSYNEQFF. The DNA for the CDR3 is TGTGCCAGCAGCTCGGGACTAGCGGCGCGAAGCTCCTACAATGAGCAGTTCTTC.

The CDR3 here is CASSHGGREGYGYTF. The CDR3 nucleotides read TGTGCCAGCAGCCACGGGGGGCGAGAGGGGTATGGCTACACCTTC. The gene calls are TRBV3-1 (or the pseudogene TRBV3-2) and TRBJ1-2; a possible D gene is TRBD1 (6 bases). This CDR3 comprises 15 residues. Germline V CDR1 and CDR2: LGHDT, YNNKEL (reference sequence). The V end was cut by 3 bases, the J end by 5 bases, with 16 bases between.

The V call is TRBV7-5, the J call TRBJ2-7; the DNA was not compared with TRBD2, the D call given in the table. TRBV7-5 is assigned pseudogene status. This CDR3 comprises 15 residues. Here the CDR3 reads CARSLGGVVSYEQYF. The CDR3 DNA is TGTGCCAGAAGCTTAGGTGGAGTAGTCAGCTACGAGCAGTACTTC.

V usage is TRBV18 and J usage is TRBJ1-4; D may be TRBD1 (6 bases). The CDR3 contains 11 residues. Trimming left V 6 bases short and J 8 bases short, with 7 bases between. Per germline, CDR1 KGHSH and CDR2 LQKENI. In nucleotides, the CDR3 is TGTGCCAGCTCCGGACAGGAAAAACTGTTTTTT. Amino acid sequence: CASSGQEKLFF.

The genes are TRBV28 and TRBJ1-2; perhaps TRBD1 as D (6 bases). The CDR3 runs 14 residues. Trimming took 1 base from V and 7 from J, leaving 13 bases between them. The germline V gene encodes CDR1 MDHEN and CDR2 SYDVKM. Here the CDR3 reads CASSLSWTAGGYTF. The CDR3 nucleotides are TGTGCCAGCAGTTTATCATGGACAGCCGGTGGCTACACCTTC.

This clone has just one count. This chain joins TRBV9 and TRBJ1-1; D perhaps matches TRBD1 (5 bases). This CDR3 is 14 amino acids long. Germline V lookup: CDR1 SGDLS, CDR2 YYNGEE. V was pared by 0 bases and J by 6 bases, with 12 bases between. The CDR3 region has the DNA TGTGCCAGCAGCGTAGCCCAGGGTGGCGCTGAAGCTTTCTTT. Translation: CASSVAQGGAEAFF.

The rearrangement uses TRBV27 and TRBJ2-1, with 8 bases identical to TRBD1. Germline-derived CDR1 and CDR2 are MNHEY and SMNVEV (reference sequence). CDR3 length: 15 residues. Trimming cost V 8 bases and J 5 bases; bases outside gene matches: 11. CDR3 DNA sequence: TGTGCCAGCGCTCCCTGGACAGGGTTGGACAATGAGCAGTTCTTC. It translates to CASAPWTGLDNEQFF.

The chain carries TRBV29-1 and TRBJ1-1; no reliable D call. CDR3 length equals 15 residues. Germline CDR1 SQVTM, CDR2 ANQGSEA. Trimming took off 5 bases at V and 3 bases at J, with 19 bases between the two ends. The CDR3 sequence is CSVWVASPSDTEAFF. The CDR3, as DNA: TGCAGCGTTTGGGTAGCCAGCCCAAGCGACACTGAAGCTTTCTTT.

This sequence joins TRBV3-1 (or the pseudogene TRBV3-2) and TRBJ1-2; D is ambiguous. V was trimmed by 4 bases and J by 7 bases, leaving 7 bases between them. The V gene's germline CDR1 is LGHDT and CDR2 YNNKEL (reference sequence). CDR3 length: 11 amino acids. The CDR3 region has the DNA TGTGCCAGCAGCCTATCCAGTGGCTACACCTTC. As protein: CASSLSSGYTF.

The J gene is TRBJ2-3, the V gene TRBV19; 8 positions match TRBD2. J lost 3 bases, V lost 6 bases, and 8 bases had no gene match. The CDR3 totals 15 residues. CDR1 is LNHDA, CDR2 SQIVND, per germline (reference sequence). In DNA form, the CDR3 reads TGTGCCAGTAGAGCGACTAGCGCTGGAACAGATACGCAGTATTTT. This codes for CASRATSAGTDTQYF.

The V call is TRBV6-2 or TRBV6-3, the J call TRBJ1-3; 8 nucleotides line up with TRBD1. CDR3 length equals 16 residues. With V trimmed by 2 bases and J by 2 bases, 5 bases remained unmatched. Per germline, CDR1 MNHEY and CDR2 SVGEGT. CDR3 in amino acids: CASSYGSGGPGNTIYF. CDR3 DNA: TGTGCCAGCAGTTACGGGTCAGGGGGCCCTGGAAACACCATATATTTT.

This chain links TRBV10-3 with TRBJ1-1; 9 bases line up with TRBD1. V shed 7 bases and J 3 bases; nucleotides not matched to a gene: 3. Germline V CDR1 and CDR2: ENHRY, SYGVKD. This CDR3 spans 13 amino acids. The CDR3 sequence is CAITGDRDTEAFF. The CDR3 DNA is TGTGCCATCACCGGGGACAGGGACACTGAAGCTTTCTTT.

The chain uses TRBV27 and TRBJ2-3, with D possibly TRBD1 on 6 matching bases. V lost 1 base and J lost 4, with 18 bases in between. Germline CDR1 and CDR2: MNHEY and SMNVEV (reference sequence). This CDR3 spans 17 amino acids. The CDR3 nucleotides read TGTGCCAGCAGTTTATGGGCAGGGGAGTTGGGGGCAGATACGCAGTATTTT. It encodes CASSLWAGELGADTQYF.

CDR3 sequence (DNA): TGTGCCTGGGAGACAGGGAACACCGGGGAGCTGTTTTTT. Its translation: CAWETGNTGELFF. The genes are TRBV30 and TRBJ2-2; the D gene is possibly TRBD1 (6 bases). Per the germline V gene, CDR1 is GTSNPN and CDR2 is SVGIG (reference sequence). This CDR3 has 13 amino acids. V shed 5 bases and J shed 1 base, with 8 bases lying between them. Supplemented by reference TRBV30 and TRBJ2-2, the full variable domain reads SQTIHQWPATLVQPVGSPLSLECTVEGTSNPNLYWYRQAAGRGLQLLFYSVGIGQISSEVPQNLSASRPQDRQFILSSKKLLLSDSGFYLCAWETGNTGELFFGEGSRLTVL.